The 23 T cell receptor beta chains listed next were all sequenced from one sample in a study of breast tumors, draining lymph nodes, adjacent tissues. Axillary draining lymph nodes of breast cancer patients supplied the node samples. Each CDR3 protein is one row after TCRdb ran MiXCR on the multiplex PCR reads. The sample holds hundreds of thousands of distinct CDR3 sequences, about a third seen once. The source material was axillary lymph node tissue. The receptor source for this set is a female donor with breast cancer. Some clones in this sample may be carry-over from other donors' samples.

The chain joins TRBV15 to TRBJ1-5; D is uncertain. Germline CDR1 reads LNHNV; CDR2 reads YYDKDF (reference sequence). The CDR3 is made up of 15 amino acids. CDR3 loop: CASWRPRDSNQPQHF. As DNA, the CDR3 is TGTGCTAGCTGGCGGCCTCGGGATAGCAATCAGCCCCAGCATTTT.

This rearrangement joins TRBV7-2 to TRBJ2-2; possibly TRBD1 or TRBD2 for D (5 bases each). Trimming took 6 bases from V and 3 from J, leaving 14 bases between them. Germline V gene sequence: CDR1 SGHTA, CDR2 FQGNSA. This CDR3 region has 15 residues. In DNA, the CDR3 is TGTGCCAGCAGGGGGACCGAAGGGGACACCGGGGAGCTGTTTTTT. It translates to CASRGTEGDTGELFF.

Ten or more counts support this clonotype. V usage is TRBV20-1 and J usage is TRBJ2-7; weak D call: TRBD2 (5 bases). Trimming removed 1 base from V and 2 bases from J, with 18 bases in between. Germline CDR1 and CDR2: DFQATT and SNEGSKA (reference sequence). The CDR3 is made up of 16 amino acids. CDR3 sequence reads: CSARADYPEPPYEQYF. For the CDR3, the DNA is TGCAGTGCTAGAGCAGACTACCCAGAGCCGCCCTACGAGCAGTACTTC.

This clonotype showed up many times. J is TRBJ1-3 and V is TRBV20-1, with D unresolved. The V end lost 4 bases, the J end lost 2 bases, and 6 bases lay between the germline ends. Germline values: CDR1 DFQATT, CDR2 SNEGSKA (reference sequence). The CDR3 sequence is 12 residues long. The CDR3 nucleotides are TGCAGTGCTAAAGGGCCTGGAAACACCATATATTTT. Its protein product is CSAKGPGNTIYF.

In its sample, this clonotype was seen many times. The chain links TRBV19 to TRBJ1-4, with no clear D. CDR1 is LNHDA and CDR2 is SQIVND in the germline V gene (reference sequence). Deletions cut 5 bases from V and 8 bases from J, with 12 bases between. This CDR3 is 13 amino acids long. The CDR3: CASSAGPGEKLFF. The DNA of the CDR3 is TGTGCCAGTAGTGCCGGACCGGGGGAAAAACTGTTTTTT.

The CDR3 protein is CASSDPTRDRGKNKQPQHF. CDR3 nucleotides: TGTGCCAGCAGTGACCCCACCCGGGACAGGGGAAAGAACAAACAGCCCCAGCATTTT. The J gene is TRBJ1-5, the V gene TRBV2, with 10 bases aligning to TRBD1. CDR3 length equals 19 residues. Losses at the gene ends were 3 bases for V and 7 bases for J; bases not matched to a gene: 18. Germline CDR1 reads SNHLY; CDR2 reads FYNNEI.

This clonotype was counted many times. The chain is built from TRBV29-1 and TRBJ2-5; a weak D match, TRBD2 (5 bases). The CDR3 is 13 amino acids. V shed 0 bases and J shed 4 bases, with 9 bases lying between them. Per germline, CDR1 SQVTM and CDR2 ANQGSEA. CDR3 amino acids: CSVEEREGETQYF. CDR3 coding DNA: TGCAGCGTTGAAGAGAGGGAAGGAGAGACCCAGTACTTC.

Remarks on this clonotype: Germline is not matched at one junction end, which may reflect a read error. The chain links TRBV20-1 to TRBJ1-4, with D possibly matching TRBD1 (5 bases). The CDR3 runs 12 residues. Germline V gene data show CDR1 as DFQATT and CDR2 as SNEGSKA (reference sequence). Written as DNA, the CDR3 is TGCAGTGCTATCCAGACAGAGTTGGAAGCCCTTTTT. Residues: CSAIQTELEALF.

The chain has TRBV7-9 and TRBJ2-2; 8 bases are shared with TRBD1. There are 15 residues in the CDR3. Trimming took 4 bases from V and 7 from J; bases not matched to a gene: 8. CDR1 and CDR2 from the germline V gene are SEHNR and FQNEAQ (reference sequence). In DNA, the CDR3 is TGTGCCAGCAGCTACGGACAGGGAGCTGGCGGGGAGCTGTTTTTT. Encoded protein: CASSYGQGAGGELFF.

This clonotype has at least ten counts. The CDR3 region is CASSRVRRARGGETQYF. As DNA, the CDR3 is TGTGCCAGCAGCCGGGTCAGGAGGGCCCGGGGGGGAGAGACCCAGTACTTC. The V and J genes are TRBV28 and TRBJ2-5; 8 bases line up with TRBD2. The CDR3 contains 17 residues. J gave up 4 bases and V 6 bases, and 16 bases lay outside the gene matches. The germline V gene encodes CDR1 MDHEN and CDR2 SYDVKM. The variable domain in full, completed from reference TRBV28 and TRBJ2-5, reads DVKVTQSSRYLVKRTGEKVFLECVQDMDHENMFWYRQDPGLGLRLIYFSYDVKMKEKGDIPEGYSVSREKKERFSLILESASTNQTSMYLCASSRVRRARGGETQYFGPGTRLLVL.

The V gene is TRBV7-9, the J gene TRBJ2-3, with TRBD2 identical over 7 bases. With V trimmed by 1 base and J by 10 bases, 17 bases remained unmatched. This CDR3 has 17 amino acids. Germline CDR1 is SEHNR and CDR2 is FQNEAQ (reference sequence). The CDR3 nucleotides are TGTGCCAGCAGCTTAGACCTGGCGGGAGCCCCTCTTGATCCGCAGTATTTT. Amino acid sequence: CASSLDLAGAPLDPQYF.

J is TRBJ2-5 and V is TRBV15, with TRBD2 matching 14 bases. The germline CDR1 and CDR2 sequences are LNHNV and YYDKDF (reference sequence). The CDR3 is 16 amino acids. Trimming at V came to 3 bases and at J to 4 bases, leaving 4 bases not matched to a gene. CDR3 DNA sequence: TGTGCCACCAGCAGCTCCGGGACTAGCGGGAGAGAGACCCAGTACTTC. Its protein is CATSSSGTSGRETQYF.

This clonotype appeared a few times. V gene TRBV5-6 combines with J gene TRBJ2-4; 9 positions agree with TRBD2. The junction had 9 bases not matched to a gene; V was cut back by 1 base and J by 4 bases. The CDR3 sequence is 17 residues long. Germline V gives CDR1 SGHDT, CDR2 YYEEEE. CDR3 region: CASSLFVAGAAKNIQYF. The CDR3 DNA sequence: TGTGCCAGCAGCTTGTTTGTAGCGGGAGCCGCAAAAAACATTCAGTACTTC.

This clonotype was picked up one time. The chain uses TRBV2 and TRBJ1-5, with a weak D call TRBD1 (6 bases). This CDR3 has 15 amino acids. Germline values: CDR1 SNHLY, CDR2 FYNNEI. V lost 8 bases and J lost 6, with 20 bases in between. CDR3 loop: CASGGGGGEGQPQHF. DNA of the CDR3: TGTGCCAGCGGTGGGGGCGGGGGCGAGGGTCAGCCCCAGCATTTT.

Of note for this clonotype: A much bigger clone sits one base away, suggesting this may be a read error. The chain couples TRBV30 to TRBJ1-2; 9 nucleotides agree with TRBD1. Germline assignment: CDR1 GTSNPN and CDR2 SVGIG (reference sequence). The CDR3 loop spans 13 amino acids. The junction had 10 bases not matched to a gene; V was cut back by 8 bases and J by 6 bases. The CDR3 bases are TGTGCCAGGTCCCGGGGACAGGGTGATGGCTACACCTTC. This codes for CARSRGQGDGYTF.

The sample holds many counts of this clonotype. The chain carries TRBV9 and TRBJ2-2, with 12 nucleotides matching TRBD2. With V trimmed by 0 bases and J by 5 bases, 5 bases remained unmatched. Looked up from germline, CDR1 is SGDLS and CDR2 is YYNGEE. CDR3 size: 17 residues. The CDR3 loop reads CASSVGRLAGVTGELFF. The CDR3 DNA reads TGTGCCAGCAGCGTAGGTCGACTAGCGGGAGTTACCGGGGAGCTGTTTTTT.

The sample holds many counts of this clonotype. CDR3 protein: CASSLLFGLDYEQYF. In DNA form, the CDR3 reads TGTGCCAGCAGTTTATTGTTTGGACTAGATTACGAGCAGTACTTC. The chain joins TRBV28 to TRBJ2-7, with TRBD2 identical over 7 bases. This CDR3 is built from 15 residues. The ends lost 1 base at V and 4 bases at J; junction bases unmatched: 7. Per germline, CDR1 MDHEN and CDR2 SYDVKM. The full variable domain, completed using reference TRBV28 and TRBJ2-7, is DVKVTQSSRYLVKRTGEKVFLECVQDMDHENMFWYRQDPGLGLRLIYFSYDVKMKEKGDIPEGYSVSREKKERFSLILESASTNQTSMYLCASSLLFGLDYEQYFGPGTRLTVT.

The chain has TRBV7-2 and TRBJ2-6, with a weak D call TRBD2 (5 bases). The germline V gene encodes CDR1 SGHTA and CDR2 FQGNSA. The CDR3 length is 14 residues. Deletions cut 5 bases from V and 2 bases from J, with 7 bases between. CDR3: CASSPGTGANVLTF. Written as DNA, the CDR3 is TGTGCCAGCAGCCCGGGGACTGGGGCCAACGTCCTGACTTTC.

In its sample, this clonotype was seen many times. The chain combines TRBV12-3 or TRBV12-4 with TRBJ1-4; D is ambiguous. This CDR3 is 14 amino acids long. The germline V and J ends were trimmed by 6 bases and 4 bases, with 12 bases remaining between them. CDR3 coding DNA: TGTGCCAGCAGGCTGCGTGGCATTAATGAAAAACTGTTTTTT. Residues: CASRLRGINEKLFF.

In the case of this clonotype: A clone one base away is much larger, so this may be a read error. The V and J genes are TRBV24-1 and TRBJ2-7, with 9 bases aligning to TRBD1. The CDR3 is 15 amino acids. Germline V gene lookup returns CDR1 KGHDR and CDR2 SFDVKD. The CDR3 region is CPSSLRTGVNYEQYF. CDR3 coding DNA: TGTCCCAGCAGTTTACGGACAGGGGTTAACTACGAGCAGTACTTC.

This clonotype has a single count. Since a much larger clone is just one base distant, this may be a read error. The gene calls are TRBV28 and TRBJ2-7; D is uncertain. The germline V and J ends were trimmed by 6 bases and 6 bases, with 15 bases remaining between them. The CDR3 loop spans 13 amino acids. Germline V lookup: CDR1 MDHEN, CDR2 SYDVKM. Written as DNA, the CDR3 is TGTGCCAGCAGCCCCTATCGGCCCTGCGAGCAGTACTTC. Protein product: CASSPYRPCEQYF.

This clonotype has just one count. This may come from a read error, since a much larger clone is one base off. DNA of the CDR3: TGTGCCAGCAGTGAATCTAGGTACAATGAGCAGTCCTTC. Its translation is CASSESRYNEQSF. The chain is built from TRBV6-1 and TRBJ2-1; no clear D gene. The CDR3 has 13 amino acids. Germline values: CDR1 MNHNS, CDR2 SASEGT.

This clonotype has just a few counts. The genes are TRBV30 and TRBJ1-1; no clear D. This CDR3 spans 14 amino acids. V was shortened by 0 bases and J by 11 bases, with 19 bases between the two germline ends. In germline, CDR1 is GTSNPN, CDR2 SVGIG (reference sequence). This CDR3 reads CAWSVRGRTRMAFF. The CDR3 nucleotides are TGTGCCTGGAGTGTACGCGGCAGGACGCGGATGGCTTTCTTT.